The text below deals with one TCR beta chain. The source of the sample is a study of blood T cell repertoires in COVID-19. Study information: Sites in the United States, Italy and Spain provided acute and convalescent COVID-19 samples. T cells, B-cell-depleted T cells, or PBMCs provided the cDNA or gDNA that served as material.

Libraries were prepared by immunoSEQ multiplex PCR; TCRdb keeps only in-frame clonotypes and omits some of them. The sample records about 36,000 clones, around four fifths being singletons. The V end was cut by 6 bases, the J end by 8 bases, with 9 bases between. CDR3 size: 11 residues. The sample taken for sequencing was peripheral blood. The clonotype originates from a human donor in a cohort sampled during active or convalescent COVID-19. The donor label of this sample is uncertain. The chain is built from TRBV12-3 or TRBV12-4 and TRBJ2-3; D unresolved. In nucleotides, the CDR3 is TGTGCCAGCAGGTCCAGGTTTACGCAGTATTTT. Translation gives CASRSRFTQYF.